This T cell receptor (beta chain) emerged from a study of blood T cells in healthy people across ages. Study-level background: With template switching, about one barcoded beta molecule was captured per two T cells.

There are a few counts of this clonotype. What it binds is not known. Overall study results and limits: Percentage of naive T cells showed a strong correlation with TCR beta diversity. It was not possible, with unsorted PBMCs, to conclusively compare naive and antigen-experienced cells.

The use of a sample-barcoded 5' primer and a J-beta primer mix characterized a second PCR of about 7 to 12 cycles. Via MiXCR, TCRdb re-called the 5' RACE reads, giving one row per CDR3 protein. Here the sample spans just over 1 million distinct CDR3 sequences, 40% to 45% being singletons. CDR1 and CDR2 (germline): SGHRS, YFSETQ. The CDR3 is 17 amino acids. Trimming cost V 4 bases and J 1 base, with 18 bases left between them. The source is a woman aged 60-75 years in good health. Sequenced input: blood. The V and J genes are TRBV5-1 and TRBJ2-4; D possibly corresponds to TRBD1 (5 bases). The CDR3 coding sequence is TGCGCCAGCAGCCAAACACCAGGGCAGACCGCCAAAAACATTCAGTACTTC. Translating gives CASSQTPGQTAKNIQYF.